Listed below are T cell receptor beta chains from one sample, sequenced in a study of identical twins. Each CDR3 protein gets one entry after TCRdb re-called the 5' RACE reads with MiXCR. Seen here are about 660,000 distinct CDR3 sequences, around 8.3% observed once, and the top ten hold roughly 0.97%. The same data also contributed to another study, on yellow fever vaccine responses in identical twins.

Specimen: PBMCs. These receptors were collected from a woman in her late teens or twenties in good health. The CDR3 runs from the conserved cysteine through the conserved F or W. A D gene is named only where the DNA matches it firmly. Clone size appears in some rows only: once, few, many, or a class for an expanded clone.

abundance: many; v_gene: TRBV27; j_gene: TRBJ2-7; len: 14; d_gene: TRBD1; CDR3nt: TGTGCCAGCAGTTTATTGGGACAGGGGTACGAGCAGTACTTC; CDR3aa: CASSLLGQGYEQYF
abundance: few; v_gene: TRBV6-5; j_gene: TRBJ2-7; len: 14; d_gene: NA; CDR3nt: TGTGCCAGCAGTTACGGGCAGAACTCCTACGAGCAGTACTTC; CDR3aa: CASSYGQNSYEQYF
abundance: NA; v_gene: TRBV18; j_gene: TRBJ2-2; len: 14; d_gene: NA; CDR3nt: TGTGCCAGCTCACCACCAACAGCCGCCGGGGAGCTGTTTTTT; CDR3aa: CASSPPTAAGELFF
abundance: few; v_gene: TRBV11-2; j_gene: TRBJ2-5; len: 16; d_gene: TRBD1; CDR3nt: TGTGCCAGCAGCCCCGCGACAGGGGGCGCGGGGGAGACCCAGTACTTC; CDR3aa: CASSPATGGAGETQYF
abundance: few; v_gene: TRBV5-1; j_gene: TRBJ2-3; len: 14; d_gene: TRBD2; CDR3nt: TGCGCCAGCAGCTTCGGGGGAGGGTCAGATACGCAGTATTTT; CDR3aa: CASSFGGGSDTQYF
abundance: few; v_gene: TRBV28; j_gene: TRBJ2-2; len: 16; d_gene: NA; CDR3nt: TGTGCCAGCAGTTCACCCTCTTTAGGGAACACCGGGGAGCTGTTTTTT; CDR3aa: CASSSPSLGNTGELFF
abundance: few; v_gene: TRBV12-3/TRBV12-4; j_gene: TRBJ2-2; len: 15; d_gene: TRBD1; CDR3nt: TGTGCCAGCAGCACCGGACAGGGGTACACCGGGGAGCTGTTTTTT; CDR3aa: CASSTGQGYTGELFF
abundance: few; v_gene: TRBV20-1; j_gene: TRBJ2-7; len: 12; d_gene: NA; CDR3nt: TGCAGTGCTAGTTGGGGCGTCTACGAGCAGTACTTC; CDR3aa: CSASWGVYEQYF
abundance: many; v_gene: TRBV10-3; j_gene: TRBJ1-1; len: 14; d_gene: NA; CDR3nt: TGTGCCATCATGGAGGAGGGGAGAGTGACTGAAGCTTTCTTT; CDR3aa: CAIMEEGRVTEAFF
abundance: NA; v_gene: TRBV20-1; j_gene: TRBJ2-1; len: 15; d_gene: TRBD2; CDR3nt: TGCAGTGCTAGAGATCGAGCTAGCGGGTTGGCTGAGCAGTTCTTC; CDR3aa: CSARDRASGLAEQFF
abundance: NA; v_gene: TRBV7-3; j_gene: TRBJ2-7; len: 14; d_gene: NA; CDR3nt: TGTGCCAGCAGCCAGTGGGGGAGCTCCTACGAGCAGTACTTC; CDR3aa: CASSQWGSSYEQYF
abundance: few; v_gene: TRBV9; j_gene: TRBJ2-2; len: 16; d_gene: NA; CDR3nt: TGTGCCAGCAGCGCCGCGGGAACCCCGAACACCGGGGAGCTGTTTTTT; CDR3aa: CASSAAGTPNTGELFF
abundance: NA; v_gene: TRBV11-2; j_gene: TRBJ2-1; len: 14; d_gene: NA; CDR3nt: TGTGCCAGCAGCCCCCGCCGGCAGCTCAATGAGCAGTTCTTC; CDR3aa: CASSPRRQLNEQFF
abundance: few; v_gene: TRBV18; j_gene: TRBJ2-5; len: 12; d_gene: NA; CDR3nt: TGTGCCAGCTCACCGATGGGACAGACCCAGTACTTC; CDR3aa: CASSPMGQTQYF
abundance: few; v_gene: TRBV6-1; j_gene: TRBJ2-2; len: 17; d_gene: TRBD1; CDR3nt: TGTGCCAGCAGTACAGGGGGCCAGCATTGGAACACCGGGGAGCTGTTTTTT; CDR3aa: CASSTGGQHWNTGELFF
abundance: many; v_gene: TRBV5-1; j_gene: TRBJ2-7; len: 14; d_gene: NA; CDR3nt: TGCGCCAGCAGCCAGGGACTTCTTGCGGGCGAGCAGTACTTC; CDR3aa: CASSQGLLAGEQYF
abundance: NA; v_gene: TRBV20-1; j_gene: TRBJ2-2; len: 14; d_gene: NA; CDR3nt: TGCAGTGTCCGCCCAGGGAAGAACACCGGGGAGCTGTTTTTT; CDR3aa: CSVRPGKNTGELFF
abundance: many; v_gene: TRBV29-1; j_gene: TRBJ2-1; len: 13; d_gene: NA; CDR3nt: TGCAGCGCCTCCGGGACAACTTACAATGAGCAGTTCTTC; CDR3aa: CSASGTTYNEQFF
abundance: NA; v_gene: TRBV2; j_gene: TRBJ1-1; len: 14; d_gene: NA; CDR3nt: TGTGCCAGCAGTGAACAAGGGCGGAACACTGAAGCTTTCTTT; CDR3aa: CASSEQGRNTEAFF
abundance: few; v_gene: TRBV7-2; j_gene: TRBJ1-6; len: 15; d_gene: NA; CDR3nt: TGTGCCAGCAGCTTAGCAGGTTTTGGATTTTCACCCCTCCACTTT; CDR3aa: CASSLAGFGFSPLHF
abundance: many; v_gene: TRBV20-1; j_gene: TRBJ2-7; len: 16; d_gene: TRBD1; CDR3nt: TGCAGTGCTAGTGAGGACAGGGGGCTCATCTCCTACGAGCAGTACTTC; CDR3aa: CSASEDRGLISYEQYF
abundance: NA; v_gene: TRBV20-1; j_gene: TRBJ2-2; len: 14; d_gene: TRBD1; CDR3nt: TGCAGTGCCCCCCGGGACAGGGGCACCGGGGAGCTGTTTTTT; CDR3aa: CSAPRDRGTGELFF